The TCR beta chain under discussion was sequenced for a study of CD8 T cells in Susac syndrome. General study points: As acknowledged by the study, its TCR sequencing and HLA analysis included a relatively small number of individuals.

As concerns this clonotype: The antigen remains undetermined.

The V and J ends lost 1 base and 4 bases respectively, with 16 bases between them. There are 16 residues in the CDR3. Germline loops: CDR1 LGHDT, CDR2 YNNKEL (reference sequence). Negative magnetic isolation gave CD8+ and CD4+ cells; FACS enriched CD8+ TEMRA. With random hexamers, reverse transcription was performed on 0.5 to 1 ug of RNA. Amplification of TCR beta CDR3 was carried out by immunoSEQ multiplex PCR, which covered 54 Vbeta and 13 Jbeta segments. TCRdb reanalysed the immunoSEQ multiplex PCR reads using MiXCR and keeps one entry per CDR3 protein. The sample contains under 200,000 distinct CDR3 sequences, 90% to 95% of which appear only once.

This TCR was recovered from a human donor in good health. Sequencing was performed on CD4+ T cells from PBMCs. V gene TRBV3-1 combines with J gene TRBJ1-2; D may be TRBD1 (6 bases). CDR3 protein: CASSQGGPPSAYGYTF. CDR3 in DNA: TGTGCCAGCAGCCAAGGGGGGCCTCCCTCGGCCTATGGCTACACCTTC.